A selection of T cell receptor beta chains follows, all from one sample in a study of vaccination and CD4 T cells after COVID-19. Using its own MiXCR run on the PCR reads, TCRdb lists one record per CDR3 protein. The sample lists 7,500 to 10,000 distinct CDR3 sequences; approximately 30% were seen once. Their antigens remain unidentified. The sample was CD4+ T cells from blood, cultured in vitro, taken after SARS-CoV-2 vaccination. These receptors originate from a human donor who had recovered from COVID-19. CDR3s include the opening cysteine and the closing phenylalanine or tryptophan. Each record gives: V gene, J gene, D gene, clone size, CDR3 DNA, CDR3 protein. The D gene is left open where the match is weak. Not all rows give a size; the values are once, few, many and, for expanded clones, a class.

TRBV6-1	TRBJ2-4	.	.	TGTGCCAGCAGTGAAGCCCGGCTACCTGAAGCCAAAAACATTCAGTACTTC	CASSEARLPEAKNIQYF
TRBV20-1	TRBJ2-5	.	.	TGCAGTGCTAGAGGGAAGGGCGGAGAGACCCAGTACTTC	CSARGKGGETQYF
TRBV28	TRBJ1-6	.	.	TGTGCCAGTGGGGGTGGCTCCTATAATTCACCCCTCCACTTT	CASGGGSYNSPLHF
TRBV6-5	TRBJ1-1	TRBD1	.	TGTGCCAGCAGTTTTACAGGGGGCGCAGGGAACACTGAAGCTTTCTTT	CASSFTGGAGNTEAFF
TRBV7-3	TRBJ2-2	.	.	TGTGCCAGCAGCCCTACAGGGCCCGGGGAGCTGTTTTTT	CASSPTGPGELFF
TRBV7-2	TRBJ1-5	.	few	TGTGCCAGCAGCTTAGGCTCGTGGAATCAGCCCCAGCATTTT	CASSLGSWNQPQHF
TRBV19	TRBJ2-3	.	few	TGTGCCAGTAGAGGGCTAGTGGGGGCAGATACGCAGTATTTT	CASRGLVGADTQYF
TRBV27	TRBJ1-3	.	few	TGTGCCAGCCTAACCCCCTCTGGAAACACCATATATTTT	CASLTPSGNTIYF
TRBV7-2	TRBJ2-3	TRBD2	few	TGTGCCAGCAGCTTAGCGAAACTAGCGGGAGGGCGTCTAGATACGCAGTATTTT	CASSLAKLAGGRLDTQYF
TRBV6-1	TRBJ2-5	TRBD2	.	TGTGCCAGCCTTGCCCCTACTAGCGGGAGAAAAGAGACCCAGTACTTC	CASLAPTSGRKETQYF
TRBV11-3	TRBJ1-1	.	few	TGTGCCAGCAGCCATACCGGCAACACTGAAGCTTTCTTT	CASSHTGNTEAFF
TRBV20-1	TRBJ1-5	.	medium-sized	TGCAGTGCTCCGGATGTGAGCAATCAGCCCCAGCATTTT	CSAPDVSNQPQHF
TRBV7-6	TRBJ2-3	.	.	TGTGCCAGCAGCTTAGGGACAGATACGCAGTATTTT	CASSLGTDTQYF
TRBV15	TRBJ2-2	TRBD2	.	TGTGCCACCAGCAAGGGACTAGCGGGAGTCCGGGAGCTGTTTTTT	CATSKGLAGVRELFF
TRBV6-1	TRBJ1-5	.	medium-sized	TGTGCCAGCAGCCGAGGCCTTGGCCCTACCCAGCCCCAGCATTTT	CASSRGLGPTQPQHF
TRBV7-3	TRBJ2-2	.	few	TGTGCCAGCAGCTTAATGGGGTTACTCGGGAGCACCGGGGAGCTGTTTTTT	CASSLMGLLGSTGELFF
TRBV4-1	TRBJ1-2	.	.	TGCGCCAGCAGCCAAGATCAGGACCGACTCTATGGCTACACCTTC	CASSQDQDRLYGYTF
TRBV24-1	TRBJ2-1	.	.	TGTGCCACCAGAGTAGGCCGTGACAATGAGCAGTTCTTC	CATRVGRDNEQFF
TRBV6-1	TRBJ2-5	TRBD2	.	TGTGCCAGCAGGATTTCAGCGGGAGGCGCGGGGACCCAGTACTTC	CASRISAGGAGTQYF
TRBV28	TRBJ1-3	.	.	TGTGCCAGCAGTTTCCAGGGGCTCTCTGGAAACACCATATATTTT	CASSFQGLSGNTIYF
TRBV19	TRBJ2-5	.	few	TGTGCCAGTAGTATAGTCCGGGGAAGTGAGCAAGAGACCCAGTACTTC	CASSIVRGSEQETQYF
TRBV5-1	TRBJ1-2	TRBD1	once	TGCGCCAGCAGAGGGCAGGGGGCCACTAACTATGGCTACACCTTC	CASRGQGATNYGYTF
TRBV6-5	TRBJ2-1	.	medium-sized	TGTGCCAGCAGTTACCACCCGAGCTCCTACAATGAGCAGTTCTTC	CASSYHPSSYNEQFF
TRBV6-4	TRBJ2-1	TRBD2	few	TGTGCCAGCAGTGACTCCCAACTAGCGGAACTTTACAATGAGCAGTTCTTC	CASSDSQLAELYNEQFF
TRBV18	TRBJ2-5	.	.	TGTGCCAGCTCACCACCGGGGAGCAGCTCACTAAGCGAGACCCGGTACTTC	CASSPPGSSSLSETRYF
TRBV7-2	TRBJ2-1	TRBD2	.	TGTGCCAGCAGCTTAGGGGGGACTAGCGGGAGGAATGAGCAGTTCTTC	CASSLGGTSGRNEQFF
TRBV28	TRBJ1-2	TRBD1	.	TGTGCCAGCAGTAACTACAGGGGGCATGGCTACACCTTC	CASSNYRGHGYTF
TRBV12-3/TRBV12-4	TRBJ1-2	.	few	TGTGCCAGCAGGGCTTCCAAGAACTATGGCTACACCTTC	CASRASKNYGYTF
TRBV21-1	TRBJ1-2	.	medium-sized	TGTGCCAGCAGCAAATTGGGACAGGGGTGGTGGGGCTACACCTTC	CASSKLGQGWWGYTF
TRBV19	TRBJ1-5	TRBD1	few	TGTGCCAGTAGTATAGAGGGACAGGGCAATCAGCCCCAGCATTTT	CASSIEGQGNQPQHF
TRBV15	TRBJ2-7	.	few	TGTGCCACCAGCAGAGGACGCGCCCCCGGAGGCACCTACGAGCAGTACTTC	CATSRGRAPGGTYEQYF
TRBV6-1	TRBJ1-6	TRBD1	.	TGTGCCAGCAGCAGACAGGGATCACCCCTCCACTTT	CASSRQGSPLHF
TRBV7-2	TRBJ1-2	TRBD1	.	TGTGCCAGCAGCGGAGGAGGGGGCATCGTGGGCTACACCTTC	CASSGGGGIVGYTF
TRBV28	TRBJ1-2	TRBD1	few	TGTGCCAGCAGTTTAACCGGGACAGGGGCGCCATACTATGGCTACACCTTC	CASSLTGTGAPYYGYTF
TRBV24-1	TRBJ2-1	.	.	TGTGCCACCAGTGCGCATCCCTACAATGAGCAGTTCTTC	CATSAHPYNEQFF
TRBV4-2	TRBJ2-1	TRBD2	.	TGTGCCAGCAGCCTTACTAGCGGGCCGACCGTTGGGGCTTGGAAAATTGAGCAGTTCTTC	CASSLTSGPTVGAWKIEQFF
TRBV19	TRBJ2-1	TRBD2	few	TGTGCCAGTAGTATATGGTCCCGACTAGCGGGAGGGAGCTCCTACAATGAGCAGTTCTTC	CASSIWSRLAGGSSYNEQFF
TRBV7-2	TRBJ1-1	TRBD1	.	TGTGCCAGCAAGGGACAGGGAGGGCAGGGCACTGAAGCTTTCTTT	CASKGQGGQGTEAFF
TRBV24-1	TRBJ2-7	TRBD1	few	TGTGCCACCAGTGAAGCGGACAGGGCCTACGAGCAGTACTTC	CATSEADRAYEQYF
TRBV6-5	TRBJ1-1	.	medium-sized	TGTGCCAGCAGTTACTCGATCGAGGGAGGTGAAGCTTTCTTT	CASSYSIEGGEAFF